The rows below give T cell receptor beta chains drawn from one sample of a study of cytotoxic CD8 clonotypes in ibrutinib-treated CLL. Assay used: immunoSEQ multiplex PCR; TCRdb lists only in-frame clones, some missing. The repertoire holds around 160,000 clones, about 88% seen once, with around 3% in the top ten. Material: PBMCs, obtained at disease progression, from a patient treated with ibrutinib. Every receptor here comes from a human donor with chronic lymphocytic leukemia. Each CDR3 is given with its conserved first and last residue. A D gene is named only where the DNA matches it firmly. Some rows have no size entry. The others give once, few or many, or a class for an expanded clone.

D gene	clone size	J gene	V gene	CDR3 protein	CDR3 DNA
TRBD2	.	TRBJ2-1	TRBV6-5	CASSPGLSSYNEQFF	TGTGCCAGCAGTCCGGGACTAAGCTCCTACAATGAGCAGTTCTTC
.	.	TRBJ2-1	TRBV29-1	CSVLLLFGGQSYNEQFF	TGCAGCGTGTTGTTACTCTTTGGAGGACAGAGCTACAATGAGCAGTTCTTC
TRBD1	once	TRBJ2-3	TRBV27	CASSSGGTGGITDTQYF	TGTGCCAGCAGTTCGGGTGGGACAGGGGGTATCACAGATACGCAGTATTTT
.	.	TRBJ2-2	TRBV4-1	CASSLSPAASYAGELFF	TGCGCCAGCAGCTTGAGTCCGGCGGCGTCCTACGCCGGGGAGCTGTTTTTT
.	.	TRBJ2-7	TRBV5-6	CASEIGPGGSYEQYF	TGTGCCAGCGAAATCGGGCCAGGTGGGTCCTACGAGCAGTACTTC
TRBD2	.	TRBJ2-1	TRBV7-6	CASSRWGGLSNEQFF	TGTGCCAGCAGCCGGTGGGGGGGGTTGAGCAATGAGCAGTTCTTC
.	.	TRBJ1-5	TRBV18	CASSPQAGSNQPQHF	TGTGCCAGCTCACCACAGGCAGGTAGCAATCAGCCCCAGCATTTT
TRBD1	.	TRBJ2-1	TRBV7-9	CASSLAGRQGGEQFF	TGTGCCAGCAGCTTAGCGGGTCGACAGGGCGGGGAGCAGTTCTTC
.	.	TRBJ2-1	TRBV7-3	CASSSSGPDNEQFF	TGTGCCAGCAGCTCCAGTGGCCCGGACAATGAGCAGTTCTTC
.	.	TRBJ1-1	TRBV30	CAWSPGGTEAFF	TGTGCCTGGAGTCCCGGTGGCACTGAAGCTTTCTTT